This T cell receptor (beta chain) was retrieved from a study of blood T cell repertoires in COVID-19. Trimming shortened V by 2 bases and J by 10 bases, and 10 bases separated the two germline ends. Germline values: CDR1 SGDLS, CDR2 YYNGEE. The CDR3 is 13 amino acids. Original data processing: The authors estimated nucleated cell counts from reference gene primer amplification. The protocol was immunoSEQ multiplex PCR, while the TCRdb copy is restricted to in-frame clones and leaves out a portion. V and J calls and clone size follow that table, whereas D and trimming were derived from the DNA. The profile shows a few hundred thousand clones, approximately 80% of them singletons.

The rearrangement joins TRBV9 to TRBJ1-6, with D perhaps matching TRBD1 (6 bases). The TCR originated in a woman between 40 and 50 years old who had recovered from COVID-19. Sequenced material: peripheral blood. The CDR3 region has the DNA TGTGCCAGCAGCGTTCAGGGGTCCTCACCCCTCCACTTT. Residues: CASSVQGSSPLHF. Combining the CDR3 with reference TRBV9 and TRBJ1-6 gives the whole variable domain DSGVTQTPKHLITATGQRVTLRCSPRSGDLSVYWYQQSLDQGLQFLIQYYNGEERAKGNILERFSAQQFPDLHSELNLSSLELGDSALYFCASSVQGSSPLHFGNGTRLTVT.